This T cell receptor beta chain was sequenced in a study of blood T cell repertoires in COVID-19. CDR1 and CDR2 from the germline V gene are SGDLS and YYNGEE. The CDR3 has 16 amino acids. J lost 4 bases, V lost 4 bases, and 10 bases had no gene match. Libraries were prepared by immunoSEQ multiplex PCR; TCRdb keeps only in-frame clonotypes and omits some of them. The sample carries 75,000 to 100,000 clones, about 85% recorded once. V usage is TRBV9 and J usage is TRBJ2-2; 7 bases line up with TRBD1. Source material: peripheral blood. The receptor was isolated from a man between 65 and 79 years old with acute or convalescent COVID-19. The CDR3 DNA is TGTGCCAGCAGCTCCCGGGACAGCCCCAGCACCGGGGAGCTGTTTTTT. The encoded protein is CASSSRDSPSTGELFF. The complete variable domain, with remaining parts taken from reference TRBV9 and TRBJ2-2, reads DSGVTQTPKHLITATGQRVTLRCSPRSGDLSVYWYQQSLDQGLQFLIQYYNGEERAKGNILERFSAQQFPDLHSELNLSSLELGDSALYFCASSSRDSPSTGELFFGEGSRLTVL.